Following are 32 T cell receptor beta chains from one sample sequenced in a study of OX40 agonist ivuxolimab in advanced cancers. Measured with immunoSEQ multiplex PCR; TCRdb has only the in-frame clones, and not every one. The top ten clones hold 4% to 5% of a sample with 60,000 to 70,000 clones, 75% to 90% of them seen once. This sample comprised CD4+ or CD8+ T cells sorted from blood, obtained in a trial of the OX40 agonist ivuxolimab. The receptors originated from an adult with an advanced solid tumor such as melanoma, head and neck, liver or kidney cancer.

The rearrangement joins TRBV4-1 to TRBJ2-1; 16 positions match TRBD2. The junction had 3 bases not matched to a gene; V was cut back by 1 base and J by 3 bases. Germline CDR1 reads MGHRA; CDR2 reads YSYEKL. The CDR3 extends over 18 amino acids. CDR3 sequence: CASSQVGTSGRGYNEQFF. CDR3 in DNA: TGCGCCAGCAGCCAAGTGGGGACTAGCGGGAGGGGCTACAATGAGCAGTTCTTC.

This chain joins TRBV7-9 and TRBJ2-7, with a tentative D call TRBD2 (6 bases). V was pared by 5 bases and J by 0 bases, with 17 bases between. The germline V gene encodes CDR1 SEHNR and CDR2 FQNEAQ (reference sequence). The CDR3 covers 16 residues. Here the CDR3 reads CASSHVLAQSSYEQYF. DNA for the CDR3: TGTGCCAGCAGCCATGTACTAGCCCAGAGCTCCTACGAGCAGTACTTC.

The chain joins TRBV7-9 to TRBJ2-7, with 11 positions matching TRBD1. V was pared by 5 bases and J by 4 bases, with 10 bases of the junction left unmatched. In germline, CDR1 is SEHNR, CDR2 FQNEAQ (reference sequence). The CDR3 totals 16 residues. The CDR3: CASSLEIGQGAYEQYF. For the CDR3, the DNA is TGTGCCAGCAGCCTAGAGATAGGACAGGGGGCTTACGAGCAGTACTTC. Together with reference TRBV7-9 and TRBJ2-7, the CDR3 gives the full variable domain: DTGVSQNPRHKITKRGQNVTFRCDPISEHNRLYWYRQTLGQGPEFLTYFQNEAQLEKSRLLSDRFSAERPKGSFSTLEIQRTEQGDSAMYLCASSLEIGQGAYEQYFGPGTRLTVT.

This clone was counted once. This chain links TRBV6-1 with TRBJ2-7, with TRBD1 matching 12 bases. Germline loops: CDR1 MNHNS, CDR2 SASEGT. The V segment lost 4 bases and the J segment 3 bases; nucleotides outside the gene matches: 7. The CDR3 runs to 16 residues. CDR3 coding DNA: TGTGCCAGCAGTGGACCGGGACAGGGGGCTGGCTACGAGCAGTACTTC. The encoded protein is CASSGPGQGAGYEQYF.

The chain couples TRBV11-3 to TRBJ2-5; D gene unclear. CDR3 length: 13 residues. Germline V gene data show CDR1 as SGHNT and CDR2 as YENEEA. Trimming took 4 bases from V and 4 from J, leaving 10 bases between them. The DNA for the CDR3 is TGTGCCAGCAGCTCCCTAACGGGAGAGACCCAGTACTTC. It is translated as CASSSLTGETQYF.

The chain links TRBV4-3 to TRBJ2-7; 10 bases match TRBD2. V lost 1 base and J lost 6; bases outside the gene matches: 6. The germline CDR1 and CDR2 sequences are LGHNA and YSLEER. The CDR3 has 15 amino acids. As DNA, the CDR3 is TGCGCCAGCAGCCAAGTCACTAGCGGGGTAGGCGAGCAGTACTTC. Translation: CASSQVTSGVGEQYF.

The chain links TRBV5-1 to TRBJ1-3, with TRBD1 identical over 8 bases. The CDR3 covers 15 residues. Trimming at V came to 4 bases and at J to 0 bases, leaving 3 bases not matched to a gene. CDR1 and CDR2 (germline): SGHRS, YFSETQ. CDR3 protein: CASSRQGSSGNTIYF. In DNA, the CDR3 is TGCGCCAGCAGCCGACAGGGGAGCTCTGGAAACACCATATATTTT.

The chain links TRBV6-1 to TRBJ1-5; D call uncertain. CDR1 and CDR2 (germline): MNHNS, SASEGT. CDR3 length equals 15 residues. V was pared by 2 bases and J by 0 bases, with 8 bases between. This chain's CDR3 is CASSELGLSNQPQHF. The CDR3 bases are TGTGCCAGCAGTGAATTAGGCCTTAGCAATCAGCCCCAGCATTTT.

The CDR3 DNA is TGTGCCAGCAGCTTAGTTTTCGACACCTATACCACCTACGAGCAGTACTTC. Its translation is CASSLVFDTYTTYEQYF. This chain connects TRBV11-2 to TRBJ2-7, with unresolved D. Germline V CDR1 and CDR2: SGHAT, FQNNGV. The ends were cut back, 1 base at V and 2 bases at J, with 18 bases in the middle. CDR3 length: 17 residues.

This sequence joins TRBV6-5 and TRBJ1-6; possibly TRBD1 for D (6 bases). This CDR3 region has 15 residues. V lost 6 bases and J lost 5, with 14 bases in between. From germline, CDR1 is MNHEY and CDR2 SVGAGI. CDR3 amino acids: CASSYGGLDNSPLHF. CDR3 DNA sequence: TGTGCCAGCAGCTATGGGGGCTTGGATAATTCACCCCTCCACTTT.

The rearrangement joins TRBV28 to TRBJ1-2; D possibly corresponds to TRBD1 (5 bases). The CDR3 spans 14 residues. The V end was cut by 6 bases, the J end by 4 bases, with 15 bases between. The germline CDR1 and CDR2 sequences are MDHEN and SYDVKM. CDR3: CASRTQGGGYGYTF. As DNA, the CDR3 is TGTGCCAGCAGAACCCAGGGAGGTGGCTATGGCTACACCTTC.

V is TRBV28 and J is TRBJ2-1; 7 bases agree with TRBD2. V lost 4 bases to trimming and J lost 7 bases; unmatched junction nucleotides: 10. Germline loops: CDR1 MDHEN, CDR2 SYDVKM. This CDR3 spans 15 amino acids. CDR3 nucleotides: TGTGCCAGCAGTTCCGGCGGGAGTACGCGGAATGAGCAGTTCTTC. This codes for CASSSGGSTRNEQFF.

The chain combines TRBV27 with TRBJ1-1; TRBD1 might be the D (6 bases). Germline-derived CDR1 and CDR2 are MNHEY and SMNVEV (reference sequence). CDR3 length: 13 amino acids. The V gene lost 5 bases and the J gene lost 3 bases, with 10 bases spanning the gap. CDR3 residues: CASSIQGYTEAFF. The CDR3, as DNA: TGTGCCAGCAGTATACAGGGATACACTGAAGCTTTCTTT.

The rearrangement uses TRBV7-3 and TRBJ2-6; D is perhaps TRBD1 (5 bases). The CDR3 loop spans 15 amino acids. Germline V gene lookup returns CDR1 SGHTA and CDR2 FQGTGA. V lost 5 bases, J lost 4 bases, and 12 bases lay in between. CDR3 residues: CASSPQAQGANVLTF. CDR3 coding DNA: TGTGCCAGCAGCCCACAGGCCCAGGGGGCCAACGTCCTGACTTTC.

V and J are TRBV19 and TRBJ2-3; TRBD2 aligns across 12 bases. This CDR3 has 17 residues. Germline values: CDR1 LNHDA, CDR2 SQIVND (reference sequence). Trimming took 2 bases from V and 0 from J; bases not matched to a gene: 3. CDR3 protein: CASSIRTSGTSTDTQYF. The CDR3 DNA reads as TGTGCCAGTAGTATACGGACTAGCGGGACGAGCACAGATACGCAGTATTTT.

The chain carries TRBV7-8 and TRBJ1-1, with a possible D match to TRBD1 (5 bases). Germline CDR1 is SGHVS and CDR2 is FQNEAQ. This CDR3 comprises 13 residues. V dropped 5 bases and J dropped 0 bases, with 7 bases sitting between them. DNA for the CDR3: TGTGCCAGCAGCCGACAGTTGAACACTGAAGCTTTCTTT. It translates to CASSRQLNTEAFF. Looking up the rest from reference TRBV7-8 and TRBJ1-1 gives the full variable domain: GAGVSQSPRYKVAKRGQDVALRCDPISGHVSLFWYQQALGQGPEFLTYFQNEAQLDKSGLPSDRFFAERPEGSVSTLKIQRTQQEDSAVYLCASSRQLNTEAFFGQGTRLTVV.

The chain links TRBV5-6 to TRBJ2-3, with TRBD2 matching over 15 bases. CDR1 is SGHDT, CDR2 YYEEEE, per germline. V gave up 5 bases and J gave up 8 bases; unmatched junction bases: 9. This CDR3 contains 16 residues. CDR3 bases: TGTGCCAGCAGTCAAGGACTAGCGGGAGGGCGGGGTACGCAGTATTTT. Its translation: CASSQGLAGGRGTQYF.

This chain connects TRBV19 to TRBJ1-2; 9 bases map to TRBD1. The CDR3 is made up of 15 amino acids. Germline loops: CDR1 LNHDA, CDR2 SQIVND (reference sequence). With V trimmed by 6 bases and J by 1 base, 6 bases remained unmatched. The CDR3 region is CASRNGQGINYGYTF. The CDR3 DNA follows: TGTGCCAGTAGAAACGGACAGGGGATTAACTATGGCTACACCTTC.

The chain has TRBV27 and TRBJ1-6; D ambiguous. The germline gives CDR1 MNHEY, CDR2 SMNVEV (reference sequence). Trimming removed 1 base at V and 0 bases at J, with 13 bases between. This CDR3 has 18 amino acids. CDR3 in amino acids: CASSLFVPRSSYNSPLHF. The DNA for the CDR3 is TGTGCCAGCAGTTTATTCGTTCCCCGCAGCTCCTATAATTCACCCCTCCACTTT.

V usage is TRBV11-1 and J usage is TRBJ2-7, with 8 bases aligning to TRBD2. Looked up from germline, CDR1 is SGHAT and CDR2 is FQDESV (reference sequence). V was pared by 5 bases and J by 2 bases, with 5 bases of the junction left unmatched. The CDR3 has 14 amino acids. DNA of the CDR3: TGTGCCAGCAGCCCAACTAGCGGACCCTACGAGCAGTACTTC. This translates into CASSPTSGPYEQYF.

V usage is TRBV28 and J usage is TRBJ1-3, with D unresolved. Germline CDR1 and CDR2: MDHEN and SYDVKM. This CDR3 region has 14 residues. V lost 6 bases and J lost 0, with 9 bases in between. CDR3 nucleotide sequence: TGTGCCAGCAGGGCTACACCCTCTGGAAACACCATATATTTT. As protein: CASRATPSGNTIYF.

This chain uses TRBV28 with TRBJ1-5; TRBD1 is a possible D gene (6 bases). Germline CDR1 MDHEN, CDR2 SYDVKM. V was pared by 7 bases and J by 4 bases, with 20 bases between. The CDR3 totals 16 residues. The chain's CDR3 is CASTVVYGGLNQPQHF. The CDR3 nucleotides are TGTGCCAGCACCGTGGTATACGGGGGCCTGAATCAGCCCCAGCATTTT.

The chain joins TRBV5-6 to TRBJ1-5, with TRBD1 matching over 7 bases. V lost 1 base to trimming and J lost 3 bases; unmatched junction nucleotides: 1. The length of the CDR3 is 14 residues. Germline CDR1 reads SGHDT; CDR2 reads YYEEEE. The CDR3, as DNA: TGTGCCAGCAGCTTGACAGGGGTCAATCAGCCCCAGCATTTT. Encoded protein: CASSLTGVNQPQHF.

V usage is TRBV19 and J usage is TRBJ2-3, with TRBD1 matching 10 bases. The germline V gene encodes CDR1 LNHDA and CDR2 SQIVND (reference sequence). The CDR3 has 15 amino acids. The V gene end was trimmed by 7 bases and the J gene end by 4 bases; junction bases not matched to a gene: 8. In nucleotides, the CDR3 is TGTGCCAGTATCGCCGACAGGGGGCTGCCAGATACGCAGTATTTT. Protein sequence: CASIADRGLPDTQYF.

This chain joins TRBV7-9 and TRBJ2-5; D is uncertain. The germline V gene encodes CDR1 SEHNR and CDR2 FQNEAQ (reference sequence). V lost 7 bases and J 0 bases, leaving 9 bases between the germline ends. The CDR3 has 13 residues. CDR3 amino acids: CASTGPNQETQYF. The CDR3 DNA follows: TGTGCCAGCACAGGACCTAACCAAGAGACCCAGTACTTC.

This rearrangement joins TRBV6-1 to TRBJ2-1; D not resolved. The CDR3 contains 15 residues. CDR1 and CDR2 from the germline V gene are MNHNS and SASEGT. Trimming left V 2 bases short and J 6 bases short, with 14 bases between. CDR3: CASSERAFGVNEQFF. The CDR3 DNA reads TGTGCCAGCAGTGAACGAGCGTTTGGTGTCAATGAGCAGTTCTTC.

The chain combines TRBV28 with TRBJ1-5; tentative D call: TRBD1 (5 bases). The length of the CDR3 is 15 residues. V shed 7 bases and J shed 0 bases, with 13 bases lying between them. Germline V gene sequence: CDR1 MDHEN, CDR2 SYDVKM. Here the CDR3 reads CASTVGGSSNQPQHF. CDR3 in DNA: TGTGCCAGCACCGTTGGGGGGAGTAGCAATCAGCCCCAGCATTTT.

The chain uses TRBV9 and TRBJ2-7; D remains ambiguous. Germline V gives CDR1 SGDLS, CDR2 YYNGEE. With 7 bases removed from V and 2 bases from J, the gap between germline ends came to 4 bases. The length of the CDR3 is 10 residues. CDR3 bases: TGTGCCAGCGGCCCCTACGAGCAGTACTTC. This gives the protein CASGPYEQYF.

This chain connects TRBV19 to TRBJ2-1; TRBD2 agrees at 9 bases. The V gene end was trimmed by 4 bases and the J gene end by 5 bases; junction bases not matched to a gene: 6. CDR1 is LNHDA and CDR2 is SQIVND in the germline V gene (reference sequence). The CDR3 runs 15 residues. The CDR3 DNA sequence: TGTGCCAGTAGTACCTTAGCGGGAGTCGACAATGAGCAGTTCTTC. It specifies CASSTLAGVDNEQFF. Full variable domain (remainder filled in from reference TRBV19 and TRBJ2-1): DGGITQSPKYLFRKEGQNVTLSCEQNLNHDAMYWYRQDPGQGLRLIYYSQIVNDFQKGDIAEGYSVSREKKESFPLTVTSAQKNPTAFYLCASSTLAGVDNEQFFGPGTRLTVL.

V and J are TRBV6-5 and TRBJ1-1; D gene unclear. Germline CDR1 and CDR2: MNHEY and SVGAGI. The CDR3 has 13 residues. The ends were cut back, 2 bases at V and 7 bases at J, with 11 bases in the middle. The CDR3 bases are TGTGCCAGCAGTTACCCGGGTGTCAGTGAAGCTTTCTTT. Residues: CASSYPGVSEAFF.

This clone was seen a single time. V gene TRBV27 combines with J gene TRBJ2-2, with a possible D match to TRBD1 (6 bases). Germline values: CDR1 MNHEY, CDR2 SMNVEV (reference sequence). The CDR3 spans 16 residues. V dropped 2 bases and J dropped 3 bases, with 13 bases sitting between them. This CDR3 is CASSLRVQGDTGELFF. CDR3 DNA: TGTGCCAGCAGTTTAAGAGTACAGGGTGACACCGGGGAGCTGTTTTTT.

This sequence joins TRBV6-1 and TRBJ1-5; D remains unclear. CDR3 length equals 15 residues. Germline CDR1 MNHNS, CDR2 SASEGT. Between the trimmed V and J ends, which lost 6 bases and 2 bases, there was a span of 14 bases. The CDR3 DNA reads TGTGCCAGCAGACAAGTGGTTGGGGGCAATCAGCCCCAGCATTTT. As protein: CASRQVVGGNQPQHF.